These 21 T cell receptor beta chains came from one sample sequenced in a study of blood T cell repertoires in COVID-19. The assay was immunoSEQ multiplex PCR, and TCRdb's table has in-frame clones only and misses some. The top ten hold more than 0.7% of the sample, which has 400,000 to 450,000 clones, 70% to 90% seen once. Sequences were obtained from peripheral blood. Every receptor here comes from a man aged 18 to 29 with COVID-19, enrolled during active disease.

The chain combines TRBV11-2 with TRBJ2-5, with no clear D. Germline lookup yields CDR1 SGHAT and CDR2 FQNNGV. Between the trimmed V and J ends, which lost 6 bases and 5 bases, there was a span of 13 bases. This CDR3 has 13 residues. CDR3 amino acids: CASRSRKLETQYF. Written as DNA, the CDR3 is TGTGCCAGCAGGTCTCGTAAACTGGAGACCCAGTACTTC.

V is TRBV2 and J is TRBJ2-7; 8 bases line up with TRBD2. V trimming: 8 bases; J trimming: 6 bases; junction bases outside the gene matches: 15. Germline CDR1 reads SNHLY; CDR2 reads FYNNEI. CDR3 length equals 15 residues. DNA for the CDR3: TGTGCCAGCTTCTTAGACGGGAGGGCCGGGTTCGAGCAGTACTTC. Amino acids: CASFLDGRAGFEQYF.

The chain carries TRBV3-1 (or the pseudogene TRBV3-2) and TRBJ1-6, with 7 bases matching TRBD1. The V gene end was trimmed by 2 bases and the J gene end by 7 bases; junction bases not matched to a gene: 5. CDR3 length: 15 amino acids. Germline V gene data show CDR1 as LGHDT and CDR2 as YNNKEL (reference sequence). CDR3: CASSQTGAENSPLHF. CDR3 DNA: TGTGCCAGCAGCCAAACAGGGGCGGAAAATTCACCCCTCCACTTT.

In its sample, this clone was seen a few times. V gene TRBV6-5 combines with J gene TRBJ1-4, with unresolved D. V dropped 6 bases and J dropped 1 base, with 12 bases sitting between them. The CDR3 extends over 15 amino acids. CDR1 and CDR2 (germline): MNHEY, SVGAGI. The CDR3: CASSYAGGTNEKLFF. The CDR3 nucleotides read TGTGCCAGCAGCTACGCGGGAGGAACTAATGAAAAACTGTTTTTT.

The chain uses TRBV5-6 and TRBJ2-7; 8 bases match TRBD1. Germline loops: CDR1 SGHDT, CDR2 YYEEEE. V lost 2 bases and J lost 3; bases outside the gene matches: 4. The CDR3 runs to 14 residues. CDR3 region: CASSFGQGFYEQYF. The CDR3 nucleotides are TGTGCCAGCAGCTTCGGACAGGGTTTCTACGAGCAGTACTTC.

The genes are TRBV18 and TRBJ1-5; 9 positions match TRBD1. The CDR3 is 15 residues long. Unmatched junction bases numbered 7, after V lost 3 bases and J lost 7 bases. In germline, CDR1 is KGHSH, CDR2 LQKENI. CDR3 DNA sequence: TGTGCCAGCTCACCGGGACAGGGAGGGGCCCAGCCCCAGCATTTT. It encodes CASSPGQGGAQPQHF.

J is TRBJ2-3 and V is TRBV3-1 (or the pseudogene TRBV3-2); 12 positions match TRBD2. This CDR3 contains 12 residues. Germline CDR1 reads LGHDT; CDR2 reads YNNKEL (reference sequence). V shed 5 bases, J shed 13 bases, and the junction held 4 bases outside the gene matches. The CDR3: CASSVTSGGEYF. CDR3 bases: TGTGCCAGCAGCGTGACTAGCGGGGGAGAGTATTTT.

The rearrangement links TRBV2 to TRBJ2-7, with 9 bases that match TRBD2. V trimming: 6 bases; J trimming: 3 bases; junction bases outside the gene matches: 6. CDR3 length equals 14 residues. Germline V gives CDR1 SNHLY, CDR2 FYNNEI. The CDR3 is CASRPGLASYEQYF. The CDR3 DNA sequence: TGTGCCAGCAGGCCGGGACTAGCTAGCTACGAGCAGTACTTC.

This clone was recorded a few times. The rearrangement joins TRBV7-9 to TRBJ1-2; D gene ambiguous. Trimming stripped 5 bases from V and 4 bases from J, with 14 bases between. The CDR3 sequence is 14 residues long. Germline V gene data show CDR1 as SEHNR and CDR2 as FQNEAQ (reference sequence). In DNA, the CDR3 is TGTGCCAGCAGCCCTAGTCATAGGTTCTATGGCTACACCTTC. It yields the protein CASSPSHRFYGYTF. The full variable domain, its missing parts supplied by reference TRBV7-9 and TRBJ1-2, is DTGVSQNPRHKITKRGQNVTFRCDPISEHNRLYWYRQTLGQGPEFLTYFQNEAQLEKSRLLSDRFSAERPKGSFSTLEIQRTEQGDSAMYLCASSPSHRFYGYTFGSGTRLTVV.

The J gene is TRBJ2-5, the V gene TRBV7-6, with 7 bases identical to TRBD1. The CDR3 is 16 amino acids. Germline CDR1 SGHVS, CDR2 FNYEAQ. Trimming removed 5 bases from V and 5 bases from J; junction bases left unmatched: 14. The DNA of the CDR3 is TGTGCCAGCAGCGTCGGGACAGATAATAAGAAGGAGACCCAGTACTTC. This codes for CASSVGTDNKKETQYF.

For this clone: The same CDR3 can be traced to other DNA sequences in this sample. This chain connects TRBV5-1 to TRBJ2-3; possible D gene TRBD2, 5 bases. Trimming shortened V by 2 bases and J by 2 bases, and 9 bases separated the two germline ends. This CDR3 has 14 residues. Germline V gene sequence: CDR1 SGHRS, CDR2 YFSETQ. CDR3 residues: CASSLERNTDTQYF. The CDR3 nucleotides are TGCGCCAGCAGCTTAGAGCGGAACACAGATACGCAGTATTTT. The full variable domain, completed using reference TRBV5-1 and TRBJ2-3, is KAGVTQTPRYLIKTRGQQVTLSCSPISGHRSVSWYQQTPGQGLQFLFEYFSETQRNKGNFPGRFSGRQFSNSRSEMNVSTLELGDSALYLCASSLERNTDTQYFGPGTRLTVL.

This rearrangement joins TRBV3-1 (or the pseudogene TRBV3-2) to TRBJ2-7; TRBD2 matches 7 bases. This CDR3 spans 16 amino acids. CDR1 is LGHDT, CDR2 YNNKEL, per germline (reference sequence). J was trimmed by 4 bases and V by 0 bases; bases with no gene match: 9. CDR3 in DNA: TGTGCCAGCAGCCAAGATCAATTGGGAGGGGTATACGAGCAGTACTTC. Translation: CASSQDQLGGVYEQYF.

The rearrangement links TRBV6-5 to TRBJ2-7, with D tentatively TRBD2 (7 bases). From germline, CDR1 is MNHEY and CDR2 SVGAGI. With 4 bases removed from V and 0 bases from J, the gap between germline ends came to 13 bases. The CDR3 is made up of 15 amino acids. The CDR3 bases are TGTGCCAGCAGTTGGGGGGGGGCGGGCTCCTACGAGCAGTACTTC. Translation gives CASSWGGAGSYEQYF.

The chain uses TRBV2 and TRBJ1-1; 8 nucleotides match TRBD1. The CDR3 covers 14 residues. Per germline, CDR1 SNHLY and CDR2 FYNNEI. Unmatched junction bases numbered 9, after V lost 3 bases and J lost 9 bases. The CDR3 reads CASSDSGGILKAFF. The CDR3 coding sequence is TGTGCCAGCAGTGACTCAGGGGGCATATTGAAAGCTTTCTTT.

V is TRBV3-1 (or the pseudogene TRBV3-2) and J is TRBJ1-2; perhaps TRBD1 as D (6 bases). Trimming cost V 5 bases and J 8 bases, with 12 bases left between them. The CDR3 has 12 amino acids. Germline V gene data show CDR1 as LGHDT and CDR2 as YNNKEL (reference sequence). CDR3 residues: CASSIQGWGYTF. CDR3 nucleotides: TGTGCCAGCAGCATACAGGGTTGGGGCTACACCTTC.

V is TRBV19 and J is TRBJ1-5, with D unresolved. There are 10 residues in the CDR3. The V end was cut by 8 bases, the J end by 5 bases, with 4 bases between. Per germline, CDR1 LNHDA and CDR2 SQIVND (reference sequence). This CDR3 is CASGDQPQHF. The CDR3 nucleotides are TGTGCCAGTGGAGATCAGCCCCAGCATTTT.

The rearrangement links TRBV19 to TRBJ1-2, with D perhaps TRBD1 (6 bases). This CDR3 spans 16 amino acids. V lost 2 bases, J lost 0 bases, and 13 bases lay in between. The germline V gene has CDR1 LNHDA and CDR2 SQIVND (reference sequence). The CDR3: CASSIRTGTSNYGYTF. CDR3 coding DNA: TGTGCCAGTAGTATACGGACCGGGACATCTAACTATGGCTACACCTTC.

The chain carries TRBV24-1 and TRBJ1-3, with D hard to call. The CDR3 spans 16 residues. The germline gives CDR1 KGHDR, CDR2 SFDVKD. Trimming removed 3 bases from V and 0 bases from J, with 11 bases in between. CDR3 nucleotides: TGTGCCACCAGTGATAGTCCGGGAGACTCTGGAAACACCATATATTTT. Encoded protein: CATSDSPGDSGNTIYF.

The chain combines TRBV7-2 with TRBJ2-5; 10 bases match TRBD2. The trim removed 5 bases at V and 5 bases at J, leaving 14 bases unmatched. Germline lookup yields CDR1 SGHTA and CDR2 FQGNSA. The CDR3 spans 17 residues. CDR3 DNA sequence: TGTGCCAGCAGCCCATTCTTCAGCGGGGGGGCCTTTGAGACCCAGTACTTC. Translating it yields CASSPFFSGGAFETQYF.

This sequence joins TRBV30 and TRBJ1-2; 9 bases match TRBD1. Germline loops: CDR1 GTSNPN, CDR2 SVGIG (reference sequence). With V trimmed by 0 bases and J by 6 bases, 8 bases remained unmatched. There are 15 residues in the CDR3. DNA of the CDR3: TGTGCCTGGAGTGTATTGGGACAGGGAGTAGATGGCTACACCTTC. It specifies CAWSVLGQGVDGYTF.

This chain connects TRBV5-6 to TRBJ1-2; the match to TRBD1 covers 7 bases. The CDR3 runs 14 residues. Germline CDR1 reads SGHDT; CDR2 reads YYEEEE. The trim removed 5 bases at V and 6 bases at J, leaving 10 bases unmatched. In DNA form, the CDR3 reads TGTGCCAGCAGTCGACAGGGACCGGATAATGGCTACACCTTC. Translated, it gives CASSRQGPDNGYTF.